Following are 24 T cell receptor beta chains from one sample sequenced in a study of blood T cell repertoires in COVID-19. Measured with immunoSEQ multiplex PCR; TCRdb has only the in-frame clones, and not every one. This sample has about 84,000 clones; about 95% occur once, and the top ten carry more than 4%. The sample was peripheral blood. Receptors originate from a human donor with active COVID-19. The donor label of this sample is uncertain.

This chain uses TRBV7-9 with TRBJ2-7; TRBD2 matches at 10 bases. The length of the CDR3 is 17 residues. V was clipped by 1 base and J by 7 bases; unmatched bases: 13. Per the germline V gene, CDR1 is SEHNR and CDR2 is FQNEAQ (reference sequence). CDR3 residues: CASSLGALAGSRGEQYF. CDR3 sequence (DNA): TGTGCCAGCAGCTTAGGCGCACTAGCGGGGAGCCGTGGGGAGCAGTACTTC.

This chain joins TRBV2 and TRBJ1-2; the match to TRBD1 covers 7 bases. The V gene end was trimmed by 8 bases and the J gene end by 6 bases; junction bases not matched to a gene: 3. The germline V gene has CDR1 SNHLY and CDR2 FYNNEI. This CDR3 contains 11 residues. The CDR3: CASFGTDGYTF. The CDR3 DNA is TGTGCCAGCTTCGGGACAGATGGCTACACCTTC.

The chain joins TRBV5-5 to TRBJ1-5; D remains ambiguous. V lost 4 bases to trimming and J lost 3 bases, with 14 bases between them. The CDR3 length is 15 residues. Germline V gives CDR1 SGHKS, CDR2 YYEKEE (reference sequence). The DNA of the CDR3 is TGTGCCAGCAGCGCGCGGTTCGGCGACAATCAGCCCCAGCATTTT. Translating gives CASSARFGDNQPQHF.

The chain links TRBV12-3 or TRBV12-4 to TRBJ1-1, with D hard to call. CDR3 length equals 11 residues. Trimming took 5 bases from V and 5 from J, leaving 6 bases between them. The CDR3 DNA follows: TGTGCCAGCAGTCCACTTACTGAAGCTTTCTTT. This encodes CASSPLTEAFF.

The chain joins TRBV28 to TRBJ2-5; TRBD1 aligns across 8 bases. The CDR3 sequence is 13 residues long. V gave up 6 bases and J gave up 5 bases; unmatched junction bases: 5. CDR1 MDHEN and CDR2 SYDVKM come from the germline V gene. The CDR3 nucleotides are TGTGCCAGCAGCGACAGGGGCCGGGAGACCCAGTACTTC. Translated: CASSDRGRETQYF.

The chain employs TRBV9 and TRBJ2-3, with TRBD2 identical over 10 bases. The CDR3 length is 15 residues. Per germline, CDR1 SGDLS and CDR2 YYNGEE. V dropped 0 bases and J dropped 6; count of bases not matched to a gene: 4. DNA for the CDR3: TGTGCCAGCAGCGTAGGAAATAGCGGGGGGGATACGCAGTATTTT. Translation: CASSVGNSGGDTQYF.

V gene TRBV9 combines with J gene TRBJ1-3; unclear D gene. Germline V gene sequence: CDR1 SGDLS, CDR2 YYNGEE. Between the trimmed V and J ends, which lost 0 bases and 0 bases, there was a span of 4 bases. There are 14 residues in the CDR3. CDR3 nucleotides: TGTGCCAGCAGCGTAGCCCTCTCTGGAAACACCATATATTTT. Amino acids: CASSVALSGNTIYF.

The V gene is TRBV19, the J gene TRBJ1-2; TRBD1 matches at 9 bases. Germline loops: CDR1 LNHDA, CDR2 SQIVND (reference sequence). With V trimmed by 3 bases and J by 7 bases, 9 bases remained unmatched. The CDR3 contains 15 residues. Here the CDR3 reads CASSIGTGGFFGYTF. The CDR3 DNA reads TGTGCCAGTAGTATTGGAACAGGGGGCTTTTTTGGCTACACCTTC.

This chain uses TRBV9 with TRBJ2-5, with 7 positions matching TRBD1. Unmatched junction bases numbered 9, after V lost 2 bases and J lost 5 bases. CDR1 and CDR2 from the germline V gene are SGDLS and YYNGEE. The CDR3 covers 15 residues. The CDR3: CASSVDEGALETQYF. The CDR3 region has the DNA TGTGCCAGCAGCGTTGACGAGGGGGCGTTGGAGACCCAGTACTTC.

In regard to this clone: This CDR3 is also generated by other DNA sequences in the sample. CDR3 coding DNA: TGTGCCAGTAGTATAGGGGACAGGGGGAATCAGCCCCAGCATTTT. It specifies CASSIGDRGNQPQHF. This rearrangement joins TRBV19 to TRBJ1-5; 11 bases map to TRBD1. The CDR3 has 15 residues. Germline V gene lookup returns CDR1 LNHDA and CDR2 SQIVND (reference sequence). The V gene end was trimmed by 1 base and the J gene end by 4 bases; junction bases not matched to a gene: 0.

The genes are TRBV19 and TRBJ1-3; D call uncertain. Trimming cost V 4 bases and J 4 bases, with 8 bases left between them. Germline V lookup: CDR1 LNHDA, CDR2 SQIVND (reference sequence). The length of the CDR3 is 13 residues. For the CDR3, the DNA is TGTGCCAGTAGTACGGAGGGAGGAAACACCATATATTTT. Amino acid sequence: CASSTEGGNTIYF.

This rearrangement joins TRBV7-2 to TRBJ2-6; D is perhaps TRBD1 (6 bases). This CDR3 is 19 amino acids long. Germline V lookup: CDR1 SGHTA, CDR2 FQGNSA. The V and J ends lost 5 bases and 0 bases respectively, with 20 bases between them. This CDR3 is CASSPRTASSFSGANVLTF. The CDR3 nucleotides read TGTGCCAGCAGCCCCCGGACAGCTTCTTCTTTCTCTGGGGCCAACGTCCTGACTTTC.

The V call is TRBV12-5, the J call TRBJ2-7, with TRBD1 identical over 8 bases. The CDR3 runs 16 residues. The V gene's germline CDR1 is LGHNT and CDR2 FRNRAP. The trim removed 0 bases at V and 4 bases at J, leaving 8 bases unmatched. The CDR3 DNA reads TGTGCTAGTGGTTTGGTTCTCGACAGGGGTAAATACGAGCAGTACTTC. It codes for CASGLVLDRGKYEQYF.

This clone was picked up one time. This chain joins TRBV7-2 and TRBJ2-3; no definite D call. Looked up from germline, CDR1 is SGHTA and CDR2 is FQGNSA. The CDR3 is 12 residues long. V lost 5 bases and J 4 bases, leaving 7 bases between the germline ends. The DNA of the CDR3 is TGTGCCAGCAGCCCCCCGGCAGATACGCAGTATTTT. It encodes CASSPPADTQYF. The full variable domain, its missing parts supplied by reference TRBV7-2 and TRBJ2-3, is GAGVSQSPSNKVTEKGKDVELRCDPISGHTALYWYRQSLGQGLEFLIYFQGNSAPDKSGLPSDRFSAERTGGSVSTLTIQRTQQEDSAVYLCASSPPADTQYFGPGTRLTVL.

This clone has only one observation. The J gene is TRBJ1-1, the V gene TRBV5-6; a weak D match, TRBD1 (6 bases). V lost 5 bases to trimming and J lost 0 bases, with 11 bases between them. CDR1 is SGHDT and CDR2 is YYEEEE in the germline V gene. The CDR3 has 14 residues. CDR3 nucleotide sequence: TGTGCCAGCAGATCTACAGGGATGAACACTGAAGCTTTCTTT. It specifies CASRSTGMNTEAFF.

J is TRBJ2-2 and V is TRBV7-9; 7 nucleotides line up with TRBD1. V shed 5 bases, J shed 0 bases, and the junction held 15 bases outside the gene matches. The CDR3 covers 19 residues. Per germline, CDR1 SEHNR and CDR2 FQNEAQ (reference sequence). The CDR3 bases are TGTGCCAGCAGCCCTATAAGGGGGCAGGAGCCTGCGAACACCGGGGAGCTGTTTTTT. Translating it yields CASSPIRGQEPANTGELFF.

The gene calls are TRBV28 and TRBJ2-1; TRBD2 might be the D (6 bases). In germline, CDR1 is MDHEN, CDR2 SYDVKM. This CDR3 contains 15 residues. Trimming stripped 7 bases from V and 0 bases from J, with 13 bases between. The CDR3 spells CASTLGGRSYNEQFF. The DNA for the CDR3 is TGTGCCAGCACCCTGGGGGGTCGCTCCTACAATGAGCAGTTCTTC. Variable domain in full (rest from reference TRBV28 and TRBJ2-1): DVKVTQSSRYLVKRTGEKVFLECVQDMDHENMFWYRQDPGLGLRLIYFSYDVKMKEKGDIPEGYSVSREKKERFSLILESASTNQTSMYLCASTLGGRSYNEQFFGPGTRLTVL.

In DNA, the CDR3 is TGTGCCAGCAGCACCGATCTACCGACAGGGGCAGGGGCCGGTCAGCCCCAGCATTTT. The encoded protein is CASSTDLPTGAGAGQPQHF. This rearrangement joins TRBV7-8 to TRBJ1-5, with 8 bases fitting TRBD1. The CDR3 spans 19 residues. Germline V gene lookup returns CDR1 SGHVS and CDR2 FQNEAQ. The trim removed 5 bases at V and 6 bases at J, leaving 21 bases unmatched.

This chain uses TRBV6-6 with TRBJ1-6; TRBD1 agrees at 10 bases. V gave up 6 bases and J gave up 10 bases; unmatched junction bases: 9. Germline CDR1 is MNHNY and CDR2 is SVGAGI (reference sequence). CDR3 length: 15 amino acids. The CDR3 sequence: CASRIPGQGMSPLHF. The CDR3 nucleotides are TGTGCCAGCAGAATACCGGGACAGGGGATGTCACCCCTCCACTTT.

CDR3 in amino acids: CASRGGSYNEQFF. The CDR3 coding sequence is TGTGCCAGCAGGGGGGGGAGCTACAATGAGCAGTTCTTC. This chain connects TRBV2 to TRBJ2-1, with 7 positions matching TRBD2. In germline, CDR1 is SNHLY, CDR2 FYNNEI. This CDR3 is 13 amino acids long. The ends lost 6 bases at V and 3 bases at J; junction bases unmatched: 2. The whole variable domain, filled in from reference TRBV2 and TRBJ2-1, reads EPEVTQTPSHQVTQMGQEVILRCVPISNHLYFYWYRQILGQKVEFLVSFYNNEISEKSEIFDDQFSVERPDGSNFTLKIRSTKLEDSAMYFCASRGGSYNEQFFGPGTRLTVL.

This chain's CDR3 is CASSVQPGQGSYEQYF. In nucleotides, the CDR3 is TGTGCCAGCAGTGTCCAGCCGGGACAGGGGTCCTACGAGCAGTACTTC. V and J are TRBV2 and TRBJ2-7, with TRBD1 matching 10 bases. Unmatched junction bases numbered 7, after V lost 4 bases and J lost 1 base. Germline V gives CDR1 SNHLY, CDR2 FYNNEI. The CDR3 length is 16 residues.

The chain combines TRBV2 with TRBJ2-4; tentative D call: TRBD2 (5 bases). V was trimmed by 7 bases and J by 1 base, leaving 14 bases between them. The germline gives CDR1 SNHLY, CDR2 FYNNEI. This CDR3 contains 15 residues. The CDR3: CASNRDPGAKNIQYF. In DNA form, the CDR3 reads TGTGCCAGCAACCGAGACCCGGGGGCCAAAAACATTCAGTACTTC.

The J gene is TRBJ2-7, the V gene TRBV7-8; TRBD1 aligns across 8 bases. V lost 1 base, J lost 6 bases, and 8 bases stayed unmatched. CDR1 is SGHVS and CDR2 is FQNEAQ in the germline V gene. The CDR3 runs 15 residues. As DNA, the CDR3 is TGTGCCAGCAGCTTAGTGCGGACAGGGATAGGCGAGCAGTACTTC. This gives the protein CASSLVRTGIGEQYF.

The chain has TRBV19 and TRBJ2-3, with 7 bases matching TRBD2. Germline V gene sequence: CDR1 LNHDA, CDR2 SQIVND (reference sequence). The CDR3 consists of 15 residues. V trimming: 1 base; J trimming: 6 bases; junction bases outside the gene matches: 7. The chain's CDR3 is CASSIGRREGDTQYF. For the CDR3, the DNA is TGTGCCAGTAGTATAGGTCGCAGGGAGGGCGATACGCAGTATTTT.